The clone carrying this T cell receptor (beta chain) was seen only once. The data stem from a study of T-cell reconstitution after alpha-beta-depleted transplantation in children. Germline CDR1 is MNHNS and CDR2 is SASEGT. The V segment lost 10 bases and the J segment 2 bases; nucleotides outside the gene matches: 10. The CDR3 totals 14 residues. Preparation of the TCRbeta library used unique molecular identifiers. Each CDR3 protein is one row after TCRdb ran MiXCR on the PCR reads. The sample consists of more than 450,000 distinct CDR3 sequences, about 17% of them appearing once. The J gene is TRBJ2-7, the V gene TRBV6-1; 8 nucleotides line up with TRBD2. The receptor was derived from a human donor who donated a stem cell graft to a child with acute lymphoblastic leukemia. Sequencing used PBMCs from the stem cell graft donor, obtained from the stem cell graft. The CDR3 region has the DNA TGTGCCACGGCCCTAAGCGGGAGTACCTACGAGCAGTACTTC. It codes for CATALSGSTYEQYF.